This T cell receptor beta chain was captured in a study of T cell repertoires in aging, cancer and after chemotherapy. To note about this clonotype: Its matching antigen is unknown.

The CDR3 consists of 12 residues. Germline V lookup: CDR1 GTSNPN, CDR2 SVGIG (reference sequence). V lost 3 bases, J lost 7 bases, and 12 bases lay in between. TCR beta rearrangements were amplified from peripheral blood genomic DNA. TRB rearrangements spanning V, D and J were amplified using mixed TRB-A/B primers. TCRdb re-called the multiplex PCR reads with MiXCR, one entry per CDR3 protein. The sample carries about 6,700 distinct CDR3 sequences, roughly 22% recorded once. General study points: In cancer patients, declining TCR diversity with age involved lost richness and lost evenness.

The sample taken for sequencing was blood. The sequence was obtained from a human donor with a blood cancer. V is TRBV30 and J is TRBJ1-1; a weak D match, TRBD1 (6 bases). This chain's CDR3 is CAWSGGRVEAFF. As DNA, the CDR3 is TGTGCCTGGAGCGGGGGGCGGGTTGAAGCTTTCTTT. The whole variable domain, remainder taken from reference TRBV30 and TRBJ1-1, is SQTIHQWPATLVQPVGSPLSLECTVEGTSNPNLYWYRQAAGRGLQLLFYSVGIGQISSEVPQNLSASRPQDRQFILSSKKLLLSDSGFYLCAWSGGRVEAFFGQGTRLTVV.